Each of the 32 T cell receptor beta chains below was sequenced from the same sample in a study of molecular identifiers for immune sequencing clone quantification. TCRdb re-called the PCR reads through MiXCR, storing one row per CDR3 protein. This table has about 330,000 distinct CDR3 sequences, about 22% appearing once. Sequenced sample: naive CD8+ T cells from blood, with Jurkat cell RNA spiked in. Indicated subset: FACS-sorted CD8+CD4-CCR7+CD45RA+ naive T cells. These receptor sequences come from a human donor in good health. Some libraries in this study had Jurkat cell RNA spiked in.

Remarks on this clonotype: A much larger clonotype is one base distant, so this may be a read error. This sequence joins TRBV9 and TRBJ2-3; 8 bases map to TRBD2. CDR3 length equals 16 residues. Germline V gives CDR1 SGDLS, CDR2 YYNGEE. The CDR3 sequence: CASSGSRGGWAETQYF. The DNA for the CDR3 is TGTGCCAGCAGCGGATCCCGGGGGGGCTGGGCAGAAACGCAGTATTTT. The full variable domain, its missing parts supplied by reference TRBV9 and TRBJ2-3, is DSGVTQTPKHLITATGQRVTLRCSPRSGDLSVYWYQQSLDQGLQFLIQYYNGEERAKGNILERFSAQQFPDLHSELNLSSLELGDSALYFCASSGSRGGWAETQYFGPGTRLTVL.

Of note for this clonotype: This clone may be a read error of a much larger clone one base away. This chain uses TRBV6-6 with TRBJ1-2; TRBD1 might be the D (6 bases). The length of the CDR3 is 15 residues. In germline, CDR1 is MNHNY, CDR2 SVGAGI (reference sequence). Written as DNA, the CDR3 is TGTGCCAGCAGTTGGACAGACACGGCTAACTGTGGCTACACCTTC. Protein sequence: CASSWTDTANCGYTF.

This clonotype was seen a handful of times. Written as DNA, the CDR3 is TGCGCCAGCAGCTTGGCCGGGACACACGAAAAACTGTTTTTT. Its protein is CASSLAGTHEKLFF. The chain uses TRBV5-1 and TRBJ1-4; maybe TRBD1 (6 bases). Germline CDR1 reads SGHRS; CDR2 reads YFSETQ. The CDR3 is made up of 14 amino acids. V was clipped by 0 bases and J by 8 bases, with 11 bases between them. The variable domain in full, completed from reference TRBV5-1 and TRBJ1-4, reads KAGVTQTPRYLIKTRGQQVTLSCSPISGHRSVSWYQQTPGQGLQFLFEYFSETQRNKGNFPGRFSGRQFSNSRSEMNVSTLELGDSALYLCASSLAGTHEKLFFGSGTQLSVL.

This clonotype was seen repeatedly, ten times or more. The gene calls are TRBV12-3 or TRBV12-4 and TRBJ2-1, with 11 bases lining up with TRBD2. The CDR3 covers 16 residues. Unmatched junction bases numbered 5, after V lost 7 bases and J lost 0 bases. The CDR3 DNA sequence: TGTGCCAGCACGGGACTAGCGGAATTCTCCTACAATGAGCAGTTCTTC. This translates into CASTGLAEFSYNEQFF.

CDR3 sequence (DNA): TGTGCCAGCAGCGAAGACACAGGCTACGAGCAGTACTTC. Protein product: CASSEDTGYEQYF. The chain links TRBV7-8 to TRBJ2-7; TRBD1 is a possible D gene (5 bases). The CDR3 sequence is 13 residues long. Germline values: CDR1 SGHVS, CDR2 FQNEAQ. Trimming shortened V by 5 bases and J by 3 bases, and 11 bases separated the two germline ends.

This clonotype appeared a few times. The chain has TRBV3-1 and TRBJ2-7, with TRBD2 matching over 7 bases. Germline CDR1 reads LGHDT; CDR2 reads YNNKEL (reference sequence). This CDR3 contains 14 residues. Trimming cost V 4 bases and J 4 bases; bases outside gene matches: 7. The CDR3: CASSLDGGGYEQYF. CDR3 in DNA: TGTGCCAGCAGCCTGGACGGGGGAGGGTACGAGCAGTACTTC.

As to this clonotype: This may be a read error, as it is one base from a much larger clone. J is TRBJ2-3 and V is TRBV9; perhaps TRBD2 as D (5 bases). CDR3 size: 13 residues. Germline CDR1 SGDLS, CDR2 YYNGEE. Deletions cut 3 bases from V and 7 bases from J, with 12 bases between. CDR3 sequence: CASSAEDCYTQYF. The CDR3, as DNA: TGTGCCAGCAGCGCGGAGGACTGTTATACGCAGTATTTT. The whole variable domain, remainder taken from reference TRBV9 and TRBJ2-3, is DSGVTQTPKHLITATGQRVTLRCSPRSGDLSVYWYQQSLDQGLQFLIQYYNGEERAKGNILERFSAQQFPDLHSELNLSSLELGDSALYFCASSAEDCYTQYFGPGTRLTVL.

This clonotype was seen many times. The chain joins TRBV27 to TRBJ1-2, with unresolved D. Germline lookup yields CDR1 MNHEY and CDR2 SMNVEV (reference sequence). Trimming cost V 3 bases and J 4 bases, with 9 bases left between them. The CDR3 loop spans 13 amino acids. This CDR3 reads CASSFLPPYGYTF. As DNA, the CDR3 is TGTGCCAGCAGTTTCTTACCACCCTATGGCTACACCTTC.

This clonotype was counted at least ten times. CDR3 coding DNA: TGTGCCAGCAGTTCCTCCTGGTCCGCCTGGGCCAACGTCCTGACTTTC. Amino acid sequence: CASSSSWSAWANVLTF. J is TRBJ2-6 and V is TRBV28; D is unresolved. CDR1 is MDHEN, CDR2 SYDVKM, per germline. The ends were cut back, 4 bases at V and 5 bases at J, with 15 bases in the middle. The CDR3 runs 16 residues.

The chain has TRBV6-5 and TRBJ1-1; D unresolved. Germline lookup yields CDR1 MNHEY and CDR2 SVGAGI. V lost 0 bases, J lost 3 bases, and 5 bases lay in between. CDR3 length: 13 residues. The CDR3 loop is CASSYSRYTEAFF. The CDR3 coding sequence is TGTGCCAGCAGTTACTCTAGATACACTGAAGCTTTCTTT.

This clonotype was observed at least ten times. The rearrangement links TRBV12-3 or TRBV12-4 to TRBJ2-3; 8 positions match TRBD1. With 3 bases clipped from V and 2 bases from J, the junction kept 4 bases outside the gene matches. The CDR3 has 15 residues. Here the CDR3 reads CASSFMGQDTDTQYF. The CDR3 region has the DNA TGTGCCAGCAGTTTTATGGGACAGGACACAGATACGCAGTATTTT.

This clonotype has more than one count but fewer than ten. This chain links TRBV27 with TRBJ1-1; D is unclear. The CDR3 extends over 13 amino acids. The germline V gene encodes CDR1 MNHEY and CDR2 SMNVEV (reference sequence). Trimming took 0 bases from V and 7 from J, leaving 9 bases between them. CDR3 in amino acids: CASSLSDGIEAFF. Here the CDR3 DNA reads TGTGCCAGCAGTTTATCGGATGGAATTGAAGCTTTCTTT.

The chain combines TRBV7-9 with TRBJ2-3; D gene uncertain. Germline V lookup: CDR1 SEHNR, CDR2 FQNEAQ (reference sequence). The CDR3 has 17 residues. V lost 5 bases and J 4 bases, leaving 22 bases between the germline ends. The CDR3 sequence is CASSPSPGSPRSDTQYF. The CDR3 DNA reads TGTGCCAGCAGCCCCTCACCGGGCAGTCCAAGATCAGATACGCAGTATTTT.

In the case of this clonotype: A much larger clone lies one base from this, so it may be a read error. The J gene is TRBJ1-4, the V gene TRBV7-9, with D unclear. The germline CDR1 and CDR2 sequences are SEHNR and FQNEAQ (reference sequence). The CDR3 loop spans 15 amino acids. The ends were cut back, 1 base at V and 7 bases at J, with 13 bases in the middle. This CDR3 is CASSLDVALGEKLFF. The CDR3 region has the DNA TGTGCCAGCAGCTTAGACGTGGCGCTTGGTGAAAAACTGTTTTTT.

This clonotype has ten or more counts. The chain recombines TRBV19 with TRBJ1-1; D is unresolved. There are 14 residues in the CDR3. The V gene lost 1 base and the J gene lost 3 bases, with 9 bases spanning the gap. Germline CDR1 reads LNHDA; CDR2 reads SQIVND (reference sequence). The CDR3 sequence is CASSIGNLYTEAFF. In DNA, the CDR3 is TGTGCCAGTAGTATAGGCAACTTATACACTGAAGCTTTCTTT.

In regard to this clonotype: A read error may explain this, as a much larger clone is one base away. The final CDR3 position lacks the conserved phenylalanine or tryptophan, pointing to a likely read error. The DNA is omitted, as the CDR3 cannot be located on it reliably, and the CDR3 follows TCRdb's listing. The chain joins TRBV4-3 to TRBJ2-1; no DNA check was done on the table's D call, TRBD2. 16 amino acids form the CDR3, both terminal residues included. Looked up from germline, CDR1 is LGHNA and CDR2 is YSLEER. CDR3 amino acids: CASSQDREEAGESEFS.

The chain recombines TRBV19 with TRBJ2-7; TRBD1 aligns across 9 bases. V shed 1 base and J 3 bases; nucleotides not matched to a gene: 7. CDR1 and CDR2 (germline): LNHDA, SQIVND (reference sequence). This CDR3 region has 16 residues. The DNA for the CDR3 is TGTGCCAGTAGTATAGCGCCTCCGGGACAGGGCTACGAGCAGTACTTC. Its protein product is CASSIAPPGQGYEQYF. Filled out from reference TRBV19 and TRBJ2-7, the complete variable domain reads DGGITQSPKYLFRKEGQNVTLSCEQNLNHDAMYWYRQDPGQGLRLIYYSQIVNDFQKGDIAEGYSVSREKKESFPLTVTSAQKNPTAFYLCASSIAPPGQGYEQYFGPGTRLTVT.

This clonotype was recorded a few times. This rearrangement joins TRBV13 to TRBJ2-3; D remains unclear. The CDR3 totals 14 residues. V lost 1 base to trimming and J lost 2 bases, with 7 bases between them. Germline CDR1 is PRHDT and CDR2 is FYEKMQ (reference sequence). Here the CDR3 DNA reads TGTGCCAGCAGCTTAGTACAGAACACAGATACGCAGTATTTT. Translated: CASSLVQNTDTQYF.

With respect to this clonotype: A much larger clone lies a single base off, so this may be a read error. The gene calls are TRBV5-5 and TRBJ2-3; D perhaps matches TRBD2 (6 bases). Germline V CDR1 and CDR2: SGHKS, YYEKEE (reference sequence). The length of the CDR3 is 15 residues. CDR3 loop: CANSLEGYSTDTQYF. As DNA, the CDR3 is TGTGCCAACAGCTTGGAGGGCTATAGCACAGATACGCAGTATTTT.

This clonotype came up many times. This chain uses TRBV4-2 with TRBJ2-7; D is uncertain. Trimming took off 0 bases at V and 2 bases at J, with 8 bases between the two ends. This CDR3 spans 14 amino acids. Germline assignment: CDR1 LGHNA and CDR2 YNFKEQ. Here the CDR3 reads CASSQEWPTYEQYF. CDR3 in DNA: TGTGCCAGCAGCCAAGAGTGGCCCACCTACGAGCAGTACTTC.

Details on this clonotype: Germline and junction disagree at one end, which may indicate a read error. The chain links TRBV20-1 to TRBJ2-3; D may be TRBD1 or TRBD2 (5 bases each). Germline CDR1 reads DFQATT; CDR2 reads SNEGSKA (reference sequence). The CDR3 has 17 amino acids. CDR3 residues: CSAGDLTGTASTDTQYF. The DNA of the CDR3 is TGCAGTGCTGGAGATCTTACCGGGACGGCTAGCACAGATACGCAGTATTTT.

This clonotype has more than one count but fewer than ten. The chain couples TRBV13 to TRBJ2-2; 8 bases match TRBD1. Germline V gene lookup returns CDR1 PRHDT and CDR2 FYEKMQ (reference sequence). This CDR3 spans 15 amino acids. V gave up 5 bases and J gave up 7 bases; unmatched junction bases: 9. CDR3 bases: TGTGCCAGCAGCCACTGCCAGGGGGCCCACGGGGAGCTGTTTTTT. Translated: CASSHCQGAHGELFF.

This clonotype was found once. A much larger clonotype is one base distant, so this may be a read error. This chain connects TRBV6-2 or TRBV6-3 to TRBJ1-1; D uncertain. With 2 bases removed from V and 12 bases from J, the gap between germline ends came to 16 bases. Per germline, CDR1 MNHEY and CDR2 SVGEGT. This CDR3 contains 13 residues. The CDR3 DNA reads TGTGCCAGCAGTTACGTGGGCCGAGGAGGAACTTTCTTT. It translates to CASSYVGRGGTFF.

This chain links TRBV5-1 with TRBJ2-2; D is undetermined. Germline V gives CDR1 SGHRS, CDR2 YFSETQ. CDR3 length: 14 amino acids. In nucleotides, the CDR3 is TGCGTCGTTAAGGACGGATCGAACACCGGGGAGCTGTTTTTT. Its protein product is CVVKDGSNTGELFF.

There are many counts of this clonotype. V and J are TRBV27 and TRBJ2-5; perhaps TRBD1 as D (5 bases). V shed 3 bases and J shed 6 bases, with 11 bases lying between them. Per the germline V gene, CDR1 is MNHEY and CDR2 is SMNVEV (reference sequence). The CDR3 is made up of 13 amino acids. The CDR3 protein is CASSFGRGQTQYF. The CDR3 region has the DNA TGTGCCAGCAGTTTTGGTAGGGGTCAGACCCAGTACTTC.

This clonotype showed up many times. The CDR3 DNA reads TGCGCCAGCAGCCCGCTGGGACTAGCGGACACCGGGGAGCTGTTTTTT. Its protein is CASSPLGLADTGELFF. The V and J genes are TRBV4-1 and TRBJ2-2; 11 nucleotides agree with TRBD2. CDR1 is MGHRA and CDR2 is YSYEKL in the germline V gene. The V segment lost 4 bases and the J segment 3 bases; nucleotides outside the gene matches: 4. CDR3 length: 16 amino acids.

About this clonotype: A much larger clonotype is one base distant, so this may be a read error. V and J are TRBV7-9 and TRBJ2-3, with D uncertain. This CDR3 contains 13 residues. Germline lookup yields CDR1 SEHNR and CDR2 FQNEAQ (reference sequence). This CDR3 is CAGSPPASDTQYF. CDR3 coding DNA: TGTGCCGGCAGCCCACCCGCGTCAGATACGCAGTATTTT.

Only a few counts were recorded for this clonotype. The chain couples TRBV7-9 to TRBJ2-2, with D tentatively TRBD1 or TRBD2 (5 bases each). Per germline, CDR1 SEHNR and CDR2 FQNEAQ (reference sequence). V lost 2 bases and J lost 4, with 14 bases in between. This CDR3 region has 16 residues. The CDR3 is CASSLFSGTTTGELFF. The CDR3 nucleotides are TGTGCCAGCAGCTTATTTTCTGGGACCACCACCGGGGAGCTGTTTTTT.

This clonotype was seen only once. A much larger clone sits a single nucleotide away, making a read error possible. This chain joins TRBV29-1 and TRBJ2-7, with 11 bases aligning to TRBD2. CDR3 length equals 13 residues. Trimming removed 6 bases from V and 6 bases from J; junction bases left unmatched: 7. CDR1 is SQVTM, CDR2 ANQGSEA, per germline. The chain's CDR3 is CSVDSGRGGEQYF. CDR3 in DNA: TGCAGCGTCGATAGCGGGAGGGGGGGCGAGCAGTACTTC.

The J gene is TRBJ2-7, the V gene TRBV2; 8 bases are shared with TRBD2. The CDR3 runs to 14 residues. V lost 4 bases to trimming and J lost 2 bases; unmatched junction nucleotides: 4. Germline V gene data show CDR1 as SNHLY and CDR2 as FYNNEI. The CDR3 DNA reads TGTGCCAGCAGTGCCGGGACTAGTCCCTACGAGCAGTACTTC. Amino acids: CASSAGTSPYEQYF.

This clonotype was recorded at least ten times. The chain couples TRBV6-5 to TRBJ2-3, with TRBD2 matching over 11 bases. Germline-derived CDR1 and CDR2 are MNHEY and SVGAGI. V was pared by 6 bases and J by 1 base, with 12 bases of the junction left unmatched. The CDR3 is 18 amino acids. CDR3 protein: CASSPEPPLAGGTDTQYF. CDR3 coding DNA: TGTGCCAGCAGCCCCGAACCACCACTAGCGGGGGGCACAGATACGCAGTATTTT.

Comment on this clonotype: A much more abundant neighbour one base away suggests this may be a read error. The V gene is TRBV29-1, the J gene TRBJ2-5; 11 positions match TRBD2. The ends lost 0 bases at V and 2 bases at J; junction bases unmatched: 17. The CDR3 runs 20 residues. Germline-derived CDR1 and CDR2 are SQVTM and ANQGSEA. CDR3 sequence reads: CSVEEQWFQTSGAEQETQYF. The CDR3 DNA sequence: TGCAGCGTTGAAGAACAGTGGTTTCAGACTAGCGGGGCGGAGCAAGAGACCCAGTACTTC.